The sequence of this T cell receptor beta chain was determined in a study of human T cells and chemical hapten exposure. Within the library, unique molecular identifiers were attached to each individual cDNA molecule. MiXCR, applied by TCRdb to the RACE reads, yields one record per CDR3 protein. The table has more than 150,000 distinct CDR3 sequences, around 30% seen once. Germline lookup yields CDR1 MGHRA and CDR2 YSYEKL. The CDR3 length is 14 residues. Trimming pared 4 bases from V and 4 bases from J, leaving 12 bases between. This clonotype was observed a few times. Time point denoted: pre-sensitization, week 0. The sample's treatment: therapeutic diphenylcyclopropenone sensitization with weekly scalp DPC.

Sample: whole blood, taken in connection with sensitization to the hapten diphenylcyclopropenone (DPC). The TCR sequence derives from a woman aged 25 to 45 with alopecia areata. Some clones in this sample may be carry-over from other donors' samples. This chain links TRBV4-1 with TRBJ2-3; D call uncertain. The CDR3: CASSPNDGADTQYF. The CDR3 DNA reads TGCGCCAGCAGCCCTAACGACGGAGCAGATACGCAGTATTTT.